The 17 T cell receptor beta chains reported below all come from one sample, sequenced in a study of a mutant IDH1 vaccine in newly diagnosed glioma. The method was immunoSEQ multiplex PCR; TCRdb's version includes in-frame clones alone and lacks a portion of them. Among tens of thousands of clones listed, about four fifths were seen once. These receptors are not linked to any known antigen. Indicated time point: week 35, safety follow-up. Mutant IDH1 20-mer peptide, at 300 ug, made up each vaccine dose, with topical imiquimod. The sample consisted of PBMCs, taken from a glioma patient whose treatment included an IDH1 peptide vaccine. Receptors were obtained from a middle-aged man with glioma.

The chain has TRBV28 and TRBJ1-5; D unresolved. Germline CDR1 and CDR2: MDHEN and SYDVKM. The V and J ends lost 2 bases and 3 bases respectively, with 11 bases between them. The CDR3 is 15 residues long. The CDR3 sequence: CASSLPRFINQPQHF. Written as DNA, the CDR3 is TGTGCCAGCAGTTTACCTAGGTTTATCAATCAGCCCCAGCATTTT.

This clone appeared once. The chain links TRBV19 to TRBJ2-2; no firm D call. This CDR3 is built from 17 residues. CDR1 LNHDA and CDR2 SQIVND come from the germline V gene (reference sequence). Trimming shortened V by 5 bases and J by 4 bases, and 20 bases separated the two germline ends. This chain's CDR3 is CASSARVGSLSTGELFF. Written as DNA, the CDR3 is TGTGCCAGTAGTGCCCGGGTGGGGTCGCTTTCCACCGGGGAGCTGTTTTTT.

This chain uses TRBV5-1 with TRBJ1-1; TRBD1 agrees at 8 bases. The trim removed 3 bases at V and 10 bases at J, leaving 5 bases unmatched. Germline loops: CDR1 SGHRS, CDR2 YFSETQ. The CDR3 length is 12 residues. As DNA, the CDR3 is TGCGCCAGCAGCTCCGGACAGGGAGCAGCTTTCTTT. This gives the protein CASSSGQGAAFF.

This chain links TRBV27 with TRBJ2-1, with 14 bases fitting TRBD2. V lost 2 bases, J lost 5 bases, and 5 bases stayed unmatched. CDR1 is MNHEY, CDR2 SMNVEV, per germline (reference sequence). This CDR3 is built from 17 residues. The CDR3 coding sequence is TGTGCCAGCAGTTTAAGGAAGACTAGCGGGAGGGACAATGAGCAGTTCTTC. Its protein is CASSLRKTSGRDNEQFF.

CDR3 nucleotide sequence: TGTGCCAGCAGTTACCCTCTGGACGAGCAGTACTTC. Translation gives CASSYPLDEQYF. The chain is built from TRBV6-6 and TRBJ2-7, with D unresolved. There are 12 residues in the CDR3. V was clipped by 2 bases and J by 5 bases, with 7 bases between them. CDR1 and CDR2 (germline): MNHNY, SVGAGI (reference sequence).

This chain links TRBV7-6 with TRBJ2-3; D call uncertain. CDR1 and CDR2 (germline): SGHVS, FNYEAQ. CDR3 length equals 13 residues. The V end was cut by 1 base, the J end by 7 bases, with 9 bases between. CDR3: CASSLGPGNTQYF. In DNA, the CDR3 is TGTGCCAGCAGCTTAGGACCCGGTAATACGCAGTATTTT. Full variable domain (rest looked up from reference TRBV7-6 and TRBJ2-3): GAGVSQSPRYKVTKRGQDVALRCDPISGHVSLYWYRQALGQGPEFLTYFNYEAQQDKSGLPNDRFSAERPEGSISTLTIQRTEQRDSAMYRCASSLGPGNTQYFGPGTRLTVL.

CDR3 residues: CASSSTYEQYF. The CDR3, as DNA: TGTGCCAGCAGCTCCACCTACGAGCAGTACTTC. The rearrangement joins TRBV7-2 to TRBJ2-7; D gene uncertain. Trimming stripped 4 bases from V and 2 bases from J, with 3 bases between. Germline V gene lookup returns CDR1 SGHTA and CDR2 FQGNSA. The CDR3 has 11 amino acids.

The chain employs TRBV2 and TRBJ2-5; no clear D gene. CDR3 size: 15 residues. Between the trimmed V and J ends, which lost 1 base and 5 bases, there was a span of 14 bases. Germline V CDR1 and CDR2: SNHLY, FYNNEI. CDR3 bases: TGTGCCAGCAGTGAAGGTGGTCCGACCGGGGAGACCCAGTACTTC. Translating gives CASSEGGPTGETQYF.

To note about this clone: An end of the junction differs from the germline gene, which may be a read error. The chain joins TRBV7-9 to TRBJ1-5; 8 bases agree with TRBD1. The CDR3 runs to 17 residues. Germline-derived CDR1 and CDR2 are SEHNR and FQNEAQ (reference sequence). The DNA for the CDR3 is TGTGCCAGCAGTTTAGGACAGGGCAAGGGTCAGAATCAGCCCCAGCATTTT. This gives the protein CASSLGQGKGQNQPQHF.

The V gene is TRBV12-5, the J gene TRBJ1-1; 8 nucleotides line up with TRBD1. This CDR3 region has 13 residues. Germline V lookup: CDR1 LGHNT, CDR2 FRNRAP. The CDR3 loop reads CATTGAVNTEAFF. In DNA, the CDR3 is TGTGCAACGACAGGGGCCGTGAACACTGAAGCTTTCTTT.

The rearrangement links TRBV28 to TRBJ1-2, with D possibly matching TRBD1 (5 bases). The CDR3 totals 12 residues. Germline CDR1 reads MDHEN; CDR2 reads SYDVKM. Trimming took off 10 bases at V and 1 base at J, with 10 bases between the two ends. CDR3 amino acids: CATMDINYGYTF. The CDR3 DNA reads as TGTGCCACCATGGACATTAACTATGGCTACACCTTC.

The chain links TRBV7-8 to TRBJ2-3; D is uncertain. Germline CDR1 SGHVS, CDR2 FQNEAQ. The length of the CDR3 is 15 residues. V gave up 1 base and J gave up 4 bases, with 12 bases separating them. The chain's CDR3 is CASSLVRLPADTQYF. The CDR3 DNA reads TGTGCCAGCAGCTTAGTTAGACTCCCCGCAGATACGCAGTATTTT. The variable domain in full, completed from reference TRBV7-8 and TRBJ2-3, reads GAGVSQSPRYKVAKRGQDVALRCDPISGHVSLFWYQQALGQGPEFLTYFQNEAQLDKSGLPSDRFFAERPEGSVSTLKIQRTQQEDSAVYLCASSLVRLPADTQYFGPGTRLTVL.

In regard to this clone: Compared with germline, one end of the junction differs, possibly owing to a read error. The chain uses TRBV27 and TRBJ1-1, with D tentatively TRBD1 (6 bases). Germline V gene lookup returns CDR1 MNHEY and CDR2 SMNVEV (reference sequence). The CDR3 is 12 amino acids. The CDR3 DNA follows: TGTGCCACCAGTTTTCCGCAGGGGAAAGCTTTCTTT. Its translation: CATSFPQGKAFF.

The CDR3 protein is CASSGMGLAGADTQYF. CDR3 nucleotide sequence: TGTGCCAGCAGCGGAATGGGACTAGCGGGGGCAGATACGCAGTATTTT. The rearrangement uses TRBV9 and TRBJ2-3, with 14 bases identical to TRBD2. Germline V CDR1 and CDR2: SGDLS, YYNGEE. Trimming removed 3 bases from V and 4 bases from J; junction bases left unmatched: 4. CDR3 length: 16 amino acids.

CDR3 amino acids: CASSADSSGNTIYF. DNA for the CDR3: TGCGCCAGCAGCGCGGACAGCTCTGGAAACACCATATATTTT. J is TRBJ1-3 and V is TRBV5-1, with a weak D call TRBD1 (6 bases). Trimming pared 4 bases from V and 0 bases from J, leaving 8 bases between. The V gene's germline CDR1 is SGHRS and CDR2 YFSETQ. The CDR3 spans 14 residues.

V is TRBV10-3 and J is TRBJ2-3; 9 positions match TRBD2. Per germline, CDR1 ENHRY and CDR2 SYGVKD. The V segment lost 0 bases and the J segment 5 bases; nucleotides outside the gene matches: 6. This CDR3 comprises 16 residues. The CDR3 nucleotides are TGTGCCATCAGTGAGTCCGGCGGGAGGGCCATAGATACGCAGTATTTT. The encoded protein is CAISESGGRAIDTQYF.

This clone came up once. The rearrangement joins TRBV5-8 to TRBJ2-3; TRBD1 matches 7 bases. CDR1 is SGHTS, CDR2 YDEGEE, per germline. The CDR3 is 15 residues long. V shed 4 bases, J shed 1 base, and the junction held 6 bases outside the gene matches. DNA of the CDR3: TGTGCCAGCAGCCTATACAGGGGCGGCACAGATACGCAGTATTTT. The encoded protein is CASSLYRGGTDTQYF.